This TCR beta chain was observed in a study of brain T cells in children with intractable seizures. V lost 4 bases to trimming and J lost 8 bases, with 15 bases between them. The germline gives CDR1 SGHRS, CDR2 YFSETQ. The CDR3 extends over 13 amino acids. Time point specified: blood from clinic visit 5 months post-surgery; TSC patient then seizure free. Sequencing was limited to surgery cases with top T cell transcript signatures in brain tissue. At least one anti-epileptic drug was given before surgery. Study findings and constraints: Only CDR3 sequence similarity suggested viral specificity, without known HCMV serostatus.

A remark on this clone: Its antigen remains unidentified.

Data came from immunoSEQ multiplex PCR; TCRdb stores just in-frame clones and leaves some out. Seen here are hundreds of thousands of clones, 93% observed once, and the top ten hold about 5.8%. The material was peripheral blood, obtained less than 6 months after surgery. The chain is built from TRBV5-1 and TRBJ1-2; D is perhaps TRBD1 (6 bases). The receptor's source is a boy under two years old with tuberous sclerosis and intractable seizures. The CDR3 sequence is CASSPGQLVGYTF. The CDR3 DNA is TGCGCCAGCAGCCCCGGACAGCTAGTAGGCTACACCTTC.